This T cell receptor (beta chain) was documented in a study of beta chain features in type 1 diabetes. The table lists this clone with a few counts. Its specificity is unknown. The J segment lost 2 bases and the V segment lost 7 bases, leaving 8 bases of the junction unmatched. This CDR3 is 15 amino acids long. CDR1 and CDR2 from the germline V gene are LNHNV and YYDKDF (reference sequence). Points from the study as a whole: People with Type 1 diabetes carried modestly yet significantly shorter TCRB CDR3s in all four CD4+ subsets. Whether HLA type influences TCRB rearrangement remained unresolved here. At VDJ recombination sites, type 1 diabetes patients had fewer insertions and more deleted nucleotides.

Averaging approximately 120 mL, one heparinised blood draw came from each individual donor. The study reverse transcribed the entire isolated RNA, so it sequenced expressed TCRB transcripts. About 3.7 million reads per sample were averaged for naive, central memory and regulatory samples. Repertoires were generated with immunoSEQ multiplex PCR, while TCRdb's copy carries only in-frame clones and drops some. The sample holds about 260,000 clones, around 21% seen once. The source material was naive CD4+ T cells from blood. The rearrangement uses TRBV15 and TRBJ2-7; TRBD1 aligns across 10 bases. This sequence was found in a woman aged 40 to 50 with type 1 diabetes. The CDR3 DNA reads as TGTGCCACCACCCAAGACAGGGGGCGAACCTACGAGCAGTACTTC. Its protein is CATTQDRGRTYEQYF.